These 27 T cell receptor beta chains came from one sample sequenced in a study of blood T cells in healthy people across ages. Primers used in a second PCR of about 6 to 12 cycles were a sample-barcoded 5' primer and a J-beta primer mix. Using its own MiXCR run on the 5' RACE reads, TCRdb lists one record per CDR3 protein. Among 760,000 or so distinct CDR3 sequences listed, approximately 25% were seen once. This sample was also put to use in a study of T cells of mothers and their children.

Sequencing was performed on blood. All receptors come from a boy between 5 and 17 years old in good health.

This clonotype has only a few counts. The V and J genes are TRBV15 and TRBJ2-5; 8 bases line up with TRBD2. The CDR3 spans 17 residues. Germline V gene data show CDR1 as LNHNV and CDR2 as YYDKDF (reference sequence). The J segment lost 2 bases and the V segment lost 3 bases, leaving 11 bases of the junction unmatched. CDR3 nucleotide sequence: TGTGCCACCAGCAGGGGGGAATCAGCGGGGGCTCAAGAGACCCAGTACTTC. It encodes CATSRGESAGAQETQYF.

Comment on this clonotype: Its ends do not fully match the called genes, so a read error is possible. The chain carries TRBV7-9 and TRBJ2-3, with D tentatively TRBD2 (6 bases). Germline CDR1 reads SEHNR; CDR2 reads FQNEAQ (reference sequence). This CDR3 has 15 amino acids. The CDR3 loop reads CASSLMGGHLDTQYF. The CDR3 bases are TGCGCCAGCAGCTTGATGGGAGGTCACCTAGATACGCAGTATTTT. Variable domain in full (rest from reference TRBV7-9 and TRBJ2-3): DTGVSQNPRHKITKRGQNVTFRCDPISEHNRLYWYRQTLGQGPEFLTYFQNEAQLEKSRLLSDRFSAERPKGSFSTLEIQRTEQGDSAMYLCASSLMGGHLDTQYFGPGTRLTVL.

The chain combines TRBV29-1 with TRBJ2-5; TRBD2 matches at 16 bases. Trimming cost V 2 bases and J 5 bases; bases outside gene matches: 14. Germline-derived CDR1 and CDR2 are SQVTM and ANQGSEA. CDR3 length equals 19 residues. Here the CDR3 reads CSVEKGGTSGGAMVETQYF. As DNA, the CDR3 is TGCAGCGTTGAAAAAGGGGGGACTAGCGGGGGGGCGATGGTTGAGACCCAGTACTTC.

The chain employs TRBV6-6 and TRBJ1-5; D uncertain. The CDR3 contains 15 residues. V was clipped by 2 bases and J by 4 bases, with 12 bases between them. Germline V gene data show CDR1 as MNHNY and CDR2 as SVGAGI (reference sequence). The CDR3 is CASSYETILNQPQHF. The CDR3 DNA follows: TGTGCCAGCAGTTACGAAACAATACTAAATCAGCCCCAGCATTTT.

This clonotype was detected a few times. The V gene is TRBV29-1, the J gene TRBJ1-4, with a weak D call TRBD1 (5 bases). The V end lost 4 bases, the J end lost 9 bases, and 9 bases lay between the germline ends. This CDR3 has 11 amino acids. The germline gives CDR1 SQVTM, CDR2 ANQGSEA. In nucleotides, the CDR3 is TGCAGCGTTGGGGACCGGCAAAAACTGTTTTTT. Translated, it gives CSVGDRQKLFF. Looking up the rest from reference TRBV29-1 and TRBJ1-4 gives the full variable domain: SAVISQKPSRDICQRGTSLTIQCQVDSQVTMMFWYRQQPGQSLTLIATANQGSEATYESGFVIDKFPISRPNLTFSTLTVSNMSPEDSSIYLCSVGDRQKLFFGSGTQLSVL.

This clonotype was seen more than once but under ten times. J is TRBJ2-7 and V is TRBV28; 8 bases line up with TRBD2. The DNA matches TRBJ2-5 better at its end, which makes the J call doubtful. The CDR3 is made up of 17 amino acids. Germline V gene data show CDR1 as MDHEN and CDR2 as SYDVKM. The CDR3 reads CASSLGLAGRHLETQYF. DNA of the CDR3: TGTGCCAGCAGTTTGGGTTTAGCGGGAAGGCATTTGGAGACCCAGTACTTC.

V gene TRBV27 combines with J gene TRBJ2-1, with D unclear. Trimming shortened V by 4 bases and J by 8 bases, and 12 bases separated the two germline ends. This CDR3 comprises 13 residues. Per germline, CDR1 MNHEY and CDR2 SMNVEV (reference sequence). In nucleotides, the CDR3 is TGTGCCAGCAGTTGGGGTTCGCAATATGAGCAGTTCTTC. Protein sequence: CASSWGSQYEQFF.

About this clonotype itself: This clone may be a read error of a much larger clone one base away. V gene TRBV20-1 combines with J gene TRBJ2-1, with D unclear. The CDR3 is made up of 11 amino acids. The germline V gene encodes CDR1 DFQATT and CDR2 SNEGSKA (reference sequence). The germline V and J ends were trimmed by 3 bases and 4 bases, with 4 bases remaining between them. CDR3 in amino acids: CSARAYNEQFF. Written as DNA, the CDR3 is TGCAGTGCTAGGGCTTACAATGAGCAGTTCTTC.

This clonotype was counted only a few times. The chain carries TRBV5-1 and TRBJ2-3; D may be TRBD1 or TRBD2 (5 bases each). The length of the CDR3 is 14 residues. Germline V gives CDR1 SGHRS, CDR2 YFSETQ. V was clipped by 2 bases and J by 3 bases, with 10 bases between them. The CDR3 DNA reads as TGCGCCAGCAGCTTTTGGGGGAATACAGATACGCAGTATTTT. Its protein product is CASSFWGNTDTQYF.

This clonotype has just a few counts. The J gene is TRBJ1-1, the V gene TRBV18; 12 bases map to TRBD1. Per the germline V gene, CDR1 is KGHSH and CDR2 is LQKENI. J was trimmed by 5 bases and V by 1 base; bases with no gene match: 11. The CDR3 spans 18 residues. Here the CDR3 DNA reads TGTGCCAGCTCACCACGGTCCGGGACAGGGGGCGCGGGGACTGAAGCTTTCTTT. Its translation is CASSPRSGTGGAGTEAFF.

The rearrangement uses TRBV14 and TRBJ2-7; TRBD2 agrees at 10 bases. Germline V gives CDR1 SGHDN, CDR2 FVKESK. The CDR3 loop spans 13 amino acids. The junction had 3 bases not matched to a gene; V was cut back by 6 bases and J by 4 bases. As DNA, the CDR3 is TGTGCCAGCAGACCTAGCGGGGGATACGAGCAGTACTTC. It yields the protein CASRPSGGYEQYF. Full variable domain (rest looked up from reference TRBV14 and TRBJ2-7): EAGVTQFPSHSVIEKGQTVTLRCDPISGHDNLYWYRRVMGKEIKFLLHFVKESKQDESGMPNNRFLAERTGGTYSTLKVQPAELEDSGVYFCASRPSGGYEQYFGPGTRLTVT.

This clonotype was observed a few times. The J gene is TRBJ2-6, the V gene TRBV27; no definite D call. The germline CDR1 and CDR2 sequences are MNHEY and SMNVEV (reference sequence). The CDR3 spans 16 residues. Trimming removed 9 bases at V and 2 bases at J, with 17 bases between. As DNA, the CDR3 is TGTGCCAGTGGAGCTTCCTCCTCGGCTGGGGCCAACGTCCTGACTTTC. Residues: CASGASSSAGANVLTF.

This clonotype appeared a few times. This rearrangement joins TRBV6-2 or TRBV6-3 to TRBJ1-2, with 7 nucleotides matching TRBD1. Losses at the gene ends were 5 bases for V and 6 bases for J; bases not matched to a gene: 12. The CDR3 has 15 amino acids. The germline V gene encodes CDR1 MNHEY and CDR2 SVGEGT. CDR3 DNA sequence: TGTGCCAGCAGTCGACCAACAGGGGAGATAGATGGCTACACCTTC. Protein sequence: CASSRPTGEIDGYTF.

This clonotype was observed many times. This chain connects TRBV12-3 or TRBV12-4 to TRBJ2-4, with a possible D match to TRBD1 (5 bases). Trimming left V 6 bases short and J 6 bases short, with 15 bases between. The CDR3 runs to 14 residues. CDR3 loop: CASSLTGATNIQYF. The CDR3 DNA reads TGTGCCAGCAGCTTAACAGGAGCGACAAACATTCAGTACTTC.

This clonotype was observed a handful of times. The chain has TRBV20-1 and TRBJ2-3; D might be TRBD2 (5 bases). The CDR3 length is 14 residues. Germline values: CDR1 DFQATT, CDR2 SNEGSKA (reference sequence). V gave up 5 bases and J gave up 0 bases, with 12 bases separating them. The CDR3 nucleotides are TGCAGTGCTTTAGCGCATTCTAGCACAGATACGCAGTATTTT. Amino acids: CSALAHSSTDTQYF.

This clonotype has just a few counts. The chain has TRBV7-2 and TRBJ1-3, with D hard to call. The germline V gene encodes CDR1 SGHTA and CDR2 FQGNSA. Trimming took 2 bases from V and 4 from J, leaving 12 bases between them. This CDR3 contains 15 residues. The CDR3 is CASSLFSREGNTIYF. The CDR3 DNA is TGTGCCAGCAGCTTATTTTCGCGGGAGGGAAACACCATATATTTT.

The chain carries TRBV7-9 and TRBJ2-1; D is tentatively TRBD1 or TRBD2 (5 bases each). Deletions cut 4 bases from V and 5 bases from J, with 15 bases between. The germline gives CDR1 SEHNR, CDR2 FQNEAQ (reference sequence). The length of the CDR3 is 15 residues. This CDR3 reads CASSSQGGQNNEQFF. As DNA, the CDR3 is TGTGCCAGCAGCTCCCAGGGCGGGCAAAACAATGAGCAGTTCTTC.

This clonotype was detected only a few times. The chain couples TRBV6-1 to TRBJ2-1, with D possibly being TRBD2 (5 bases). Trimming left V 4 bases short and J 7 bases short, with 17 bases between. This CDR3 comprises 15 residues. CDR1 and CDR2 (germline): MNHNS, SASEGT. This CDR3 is CASSGPLGPGNEQFF. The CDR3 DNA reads TGTGCCAGCAGTGGACCACTAGGTCCGGGGAATGAGCAGTTCTTC.

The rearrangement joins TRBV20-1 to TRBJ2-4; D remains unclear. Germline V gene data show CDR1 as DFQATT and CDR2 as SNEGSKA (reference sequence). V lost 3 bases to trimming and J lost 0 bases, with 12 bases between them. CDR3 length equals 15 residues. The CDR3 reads CSASRGDLAKNIQYF. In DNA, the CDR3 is TGCAGTGCTAGTCGTGGTGACTTAGCCAAAAACATTCAGTACTTC.

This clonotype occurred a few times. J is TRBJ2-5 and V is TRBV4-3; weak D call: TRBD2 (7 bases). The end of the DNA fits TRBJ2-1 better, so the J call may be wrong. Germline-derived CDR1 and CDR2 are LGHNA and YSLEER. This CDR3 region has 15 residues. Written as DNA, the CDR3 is TGCGCCAGCAGCCAAGATAAGGGGGGGAGGAATGAGCAGTTCTTC. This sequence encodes CASSQDKGGRNEQFF.

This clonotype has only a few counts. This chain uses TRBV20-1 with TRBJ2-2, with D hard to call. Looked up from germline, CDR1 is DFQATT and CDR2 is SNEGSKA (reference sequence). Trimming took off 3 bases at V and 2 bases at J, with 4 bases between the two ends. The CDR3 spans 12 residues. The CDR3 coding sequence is TGCAGTGCTAGTGCCAACACCGGGGAGCTGTTTTTT. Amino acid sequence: CSASANTGELFF.

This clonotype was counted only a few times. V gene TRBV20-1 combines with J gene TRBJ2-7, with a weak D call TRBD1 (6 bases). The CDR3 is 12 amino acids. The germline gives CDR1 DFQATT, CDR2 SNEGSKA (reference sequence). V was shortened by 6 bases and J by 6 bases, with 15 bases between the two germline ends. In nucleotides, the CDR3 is TGCAGTGCCCTAGTAACAGGGTCCGAGCAGTACTTC. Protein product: CSALVTGSEQYF.

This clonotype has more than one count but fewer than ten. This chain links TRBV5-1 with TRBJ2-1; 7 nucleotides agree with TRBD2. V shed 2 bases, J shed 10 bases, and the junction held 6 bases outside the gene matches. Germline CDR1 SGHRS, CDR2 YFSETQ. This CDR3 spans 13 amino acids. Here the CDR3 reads CASSFGGGSEQFF. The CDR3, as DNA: TGCGCCAGCAGCTTTGGGGGAGGGTCAGAGCAGTTCTTC. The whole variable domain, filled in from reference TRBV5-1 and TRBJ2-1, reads KAGVTQTPRYLIKTRGQQVTLSCSPISGHRSVSWYQQTPGQGLQFLFEYFSETQRNKGNFPGRFSGRQFSNSRSEMNVSTLELGDSALYLCASSFGGGSEQFFGPGTRLTVL.

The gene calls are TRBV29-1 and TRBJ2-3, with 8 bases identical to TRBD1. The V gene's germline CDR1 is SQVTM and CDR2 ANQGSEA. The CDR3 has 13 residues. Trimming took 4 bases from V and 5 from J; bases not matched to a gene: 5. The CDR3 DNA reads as TGCAGCGTTGCCAGGGGGCGGGGAGATACGCAGTATTTT. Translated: CSVARGRGDTQYF.

CDR3 in amino acids: CASSPTLRSQETQYF. CDR3 nucleotides: TGTGCCAGCAGTCCTACATTAAGGTCCCAAGAGACCCAGTACTTC. The rearrangement links TRBV12-3 or TRBV12-4 to TRBJ2-5; D gene uncertain. The V end lost 5 bases, the J end lost 1 base, and 14 bases lay between the germline ends. The CDR3 is 15 amino acids.

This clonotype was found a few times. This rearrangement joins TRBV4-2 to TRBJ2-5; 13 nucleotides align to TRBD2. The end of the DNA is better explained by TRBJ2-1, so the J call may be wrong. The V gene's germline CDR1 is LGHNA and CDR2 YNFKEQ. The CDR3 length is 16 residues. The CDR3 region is CASSQGPGLAGNEQFF. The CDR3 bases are TGTGCCAGCAGCCAAGGACCGGGACTAGCGGGAAATGAGCAGTTCTTC.

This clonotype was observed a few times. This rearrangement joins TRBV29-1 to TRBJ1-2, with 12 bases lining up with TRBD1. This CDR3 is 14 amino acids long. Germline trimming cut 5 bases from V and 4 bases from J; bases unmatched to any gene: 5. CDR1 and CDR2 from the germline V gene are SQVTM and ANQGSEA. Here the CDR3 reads CSVIGTGGGYGYTF. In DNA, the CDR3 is TGCAGCGTTATCGGGACAGGGGGCGGCTATGGCTACACCTTC.